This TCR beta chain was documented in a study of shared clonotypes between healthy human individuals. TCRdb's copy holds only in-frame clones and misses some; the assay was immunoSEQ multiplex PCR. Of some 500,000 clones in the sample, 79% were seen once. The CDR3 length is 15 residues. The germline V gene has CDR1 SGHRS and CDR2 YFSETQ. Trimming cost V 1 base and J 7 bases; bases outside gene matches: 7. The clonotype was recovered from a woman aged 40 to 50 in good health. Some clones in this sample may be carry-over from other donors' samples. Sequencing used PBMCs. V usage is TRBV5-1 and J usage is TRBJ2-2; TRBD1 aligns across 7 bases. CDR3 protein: CASSLLQGSGGELFF. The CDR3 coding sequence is TGCGCCAGCAGCTTGCTACAGGGGTCGGGCGGGGAGCTGTTTTTT.